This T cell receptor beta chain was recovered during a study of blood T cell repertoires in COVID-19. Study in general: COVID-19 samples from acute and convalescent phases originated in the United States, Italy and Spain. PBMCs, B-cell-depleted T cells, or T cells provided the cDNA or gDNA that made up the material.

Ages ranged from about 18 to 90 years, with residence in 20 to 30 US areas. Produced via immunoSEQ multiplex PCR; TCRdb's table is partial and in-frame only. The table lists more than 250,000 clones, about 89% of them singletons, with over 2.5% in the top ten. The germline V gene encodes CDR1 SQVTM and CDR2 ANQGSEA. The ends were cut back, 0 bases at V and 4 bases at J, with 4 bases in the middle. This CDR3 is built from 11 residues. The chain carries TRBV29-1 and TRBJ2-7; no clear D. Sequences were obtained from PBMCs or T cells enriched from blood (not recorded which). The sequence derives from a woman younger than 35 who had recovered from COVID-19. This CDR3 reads CSVEDLYEQYF. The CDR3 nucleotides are TGCAGCGTTGAAGACCTATACGAGCAGTACTTC.